This entry describes one T cell receptor (beta chain). The sample comes from a study of blood T cell repertoires in COVID-19. For the study at large: PBMCs, B-cell-depleted T cells, or T cells provided the cDNA or gDNA that made up the material.

With V trimmed by 7 bases and J by 6 bases, 14 bases remained unmatched. The germline CDR1 and CDR2 sequences are LNHDA and SQIVND (reference sequence). The CDR3 runs 16 residues. Study members were between roughly 18 and 100 years old and lived in around 24 US regions. Using immunoSEQ multiplex PCR, the repertoire was profiled, and TCRdb retains in-frame clones only, with some absent. Of fewer than 600,000 clones listed, around 89% are singletons. The chain employs TRBV19 and TRBJ2-2, with 7 bases that match TRBD2. The source material was PBMCs or T cells enriched from blood (not recorded which). The origin of this receptor is a middle-aged woman who had recovered from COVID-19. The CDR3 reads CASTRGGSYLAGELFF. CDR3 nucleotide sequence: TGTGCCAGTACCCGAGGCGGGAGTTATTTGGCCGGGGAGCTGTTTTTT.